A selection of T cell receptor beta chains follows, all from one sample in a study of shared clonotypes between healthy human individuals. Data came from immunoSEQ multiplex PCR; TCRdb stores just in-frame clones and leaves some out. Of 2 million to 2.5 million clones listed, just over 90% were seen once; the top ten hold about 0.39%. Material for sequencing was naive CD4+ T cells from PBMCs. All receptors derive from a man between 18 and 35 years old in good health. Some clones in this sample may be carry-over from other donors' samples. Each CDR3 is given with its conserved first and last residue. A D gene is named only where the DNA matches it firmly. Size is omitted from some rows. Given values are once, few, many or a class for expanded clones.

J gene: TRBJ2-5; D gene: TRBD2; clone size: once; V gene: TRBV7-9; CDR3 DNA: TGTGCCAGCAGCTTAACTAGCGGGAGGCCTTTTTTATACTTC; CDR3 protein: CASSLTSGRPFLYF
J gene: TRBJ1-1; D gene: TRBD1; clone size: few; V gene: TRBV5-4; CDR3 DNA: TGTGCCAGCAGCTTGGGCGACAGGGTGACTGAAGCTTTCTTT; CDR3 protein: CASSLGDRVTEAFF
J gene: TRBJ2-1; D gene: TRBD1; clone size: NA; V gene: TRBV5-4; CDR3 DNA: TGTGCCAGCAGCTTAGTGATATGGACAGGAAACAATGAGCAGTTCTTC; CDR3 protein: CASSLVIWTGNNEQFF
J gene: TRBJ2-3; D gene: TRBD1; clone size: once; V gene: TRBV27; CDR3 DNA: TGTGCCAGCAGTTTGGGACAGGGTTTCACAGATACGCAGTATTTT; CDR3 protein: CASSLGQGFTDTQYF
J gene: TRBJ1-4; D gene: NA; clone size: NA; V gene: TRBV30; CDR3 DNA: TGTGCCTGGAAAGGAGCAGGGACGGGAAAACTGTTTTTT; CDR3 protein: CAWKGAGTGKLFF
J gene: TRBJ1-1; D gene: TRBD1; clone size: NA; V gene: TRBV19; CDR3 DNA: TGTGCCACCTCGACAGGGGCCCTCGGGGGAACTGAAGCTTTCTTT; CDR3 protein: CATSTGALGGTEAFF
J gene: TRBJ2-7; D gene: NA; clone size: NA; V gene: TRBV6-6; CDR3 DNA: TGTGCCAGCAGTCGACAGGCCTACGAGCAGTACTTC; CDR3 protein: CASSRQAYEQYF
J gene: TRBJ2-3; D gene: TRBD1; clone size: NA; V gene: TRBV5-1; CDR3 DNA: TGCGCCAGCAGGTTAGGTCTAACAGGGGGAACAGATACGCAGTATTTT; CDR3 protein: CASRLGLTGGTDTQYF
J gene: TRBJ1-1; D gene: NA; clone size: few; V gene: TRBV28; CDR3 DNA: TGTGCCAGCAGTTTTGGTGGACCTAACACTGAAGCTTTCTTT; CDR3 protein: CASSFGGPNTEAFF
J gene: TRBJ1-2; D gene: NA; clone size: once; V gene: TRBV7-9; CDR3 DNA: TGTGCCAGCAGCTTAGGTGGGCTTTTTACTGGCTACACCTTC; CDR3 protein: CASSLGGLFTGYTF
J gene: TRBJ1-2; D gene: NA; clone size: NA; V gene: TRBV25-1; CDR3 DNA: TGTGCCAGCAGTGAATACGGGCCGTTCCCTGGCTACACCTTC; CDR3 protein: CASSEYGPFPGYTF
J gene: TRBJ2-7; D gene: TRBD2; clone size: once; V gene: TRBV11-2; CDR3 DNA: TGTGCCAGCAGCCCCAGACTAGCGGGAGGCATCTACGAGCAGTACTTC; CDR3 protein: CASSPRLAGGIYEQYF
J gene: TRBJ2-5; D gene: TRBD2; clone size: NA; V gene: TRBV5-1; CDR3 DNA: TGCGCCAGCAGCTTGGGACTAGCGGGGAACCAAGAGACCCAGTACTTC; CDR3 protein: CASSLGLAGNQETQYF
J gene: TRBJ1-2; D gene: NA; clone size: NA; V gene: TRBV14; CDR3 DNA: TGTGCCAGCAGCCCCGACAGCTACTATGGCTACACCTTC; CDR3 protein: CASSPDSYYGYTF
J gene: TRBJ2-4; D gene: NA; clone size: NA; V gene: TRBV2; CDR3 DNA: TGTGCCAGCAGTGAAGCGCCCTCCGCGAAAAACATTCAGTACTTC; CDR3 protein: CASSEAPSAKNIQYF
J gene: TRBJ1-2; D gene: NA; clone size: NA; V gene: TRBV4-2; CDR3 DNA: TGTGCCAGCAGCCAAGACAGATCCAACTATGGCTACACCTTC; CDR3 protein: CASSQDRSNYGYTF
J gene: TRBJ1-4; D gene: TRBD1; clone size: NA; V gene: TRBV6-5; CDR3 DNA: TGTGCCAGCAGTCCCGAGGGGACAGGGGGGCGAAAACTGTTTTTT; CDR3 protein: CASSPEGTGGRKLFF